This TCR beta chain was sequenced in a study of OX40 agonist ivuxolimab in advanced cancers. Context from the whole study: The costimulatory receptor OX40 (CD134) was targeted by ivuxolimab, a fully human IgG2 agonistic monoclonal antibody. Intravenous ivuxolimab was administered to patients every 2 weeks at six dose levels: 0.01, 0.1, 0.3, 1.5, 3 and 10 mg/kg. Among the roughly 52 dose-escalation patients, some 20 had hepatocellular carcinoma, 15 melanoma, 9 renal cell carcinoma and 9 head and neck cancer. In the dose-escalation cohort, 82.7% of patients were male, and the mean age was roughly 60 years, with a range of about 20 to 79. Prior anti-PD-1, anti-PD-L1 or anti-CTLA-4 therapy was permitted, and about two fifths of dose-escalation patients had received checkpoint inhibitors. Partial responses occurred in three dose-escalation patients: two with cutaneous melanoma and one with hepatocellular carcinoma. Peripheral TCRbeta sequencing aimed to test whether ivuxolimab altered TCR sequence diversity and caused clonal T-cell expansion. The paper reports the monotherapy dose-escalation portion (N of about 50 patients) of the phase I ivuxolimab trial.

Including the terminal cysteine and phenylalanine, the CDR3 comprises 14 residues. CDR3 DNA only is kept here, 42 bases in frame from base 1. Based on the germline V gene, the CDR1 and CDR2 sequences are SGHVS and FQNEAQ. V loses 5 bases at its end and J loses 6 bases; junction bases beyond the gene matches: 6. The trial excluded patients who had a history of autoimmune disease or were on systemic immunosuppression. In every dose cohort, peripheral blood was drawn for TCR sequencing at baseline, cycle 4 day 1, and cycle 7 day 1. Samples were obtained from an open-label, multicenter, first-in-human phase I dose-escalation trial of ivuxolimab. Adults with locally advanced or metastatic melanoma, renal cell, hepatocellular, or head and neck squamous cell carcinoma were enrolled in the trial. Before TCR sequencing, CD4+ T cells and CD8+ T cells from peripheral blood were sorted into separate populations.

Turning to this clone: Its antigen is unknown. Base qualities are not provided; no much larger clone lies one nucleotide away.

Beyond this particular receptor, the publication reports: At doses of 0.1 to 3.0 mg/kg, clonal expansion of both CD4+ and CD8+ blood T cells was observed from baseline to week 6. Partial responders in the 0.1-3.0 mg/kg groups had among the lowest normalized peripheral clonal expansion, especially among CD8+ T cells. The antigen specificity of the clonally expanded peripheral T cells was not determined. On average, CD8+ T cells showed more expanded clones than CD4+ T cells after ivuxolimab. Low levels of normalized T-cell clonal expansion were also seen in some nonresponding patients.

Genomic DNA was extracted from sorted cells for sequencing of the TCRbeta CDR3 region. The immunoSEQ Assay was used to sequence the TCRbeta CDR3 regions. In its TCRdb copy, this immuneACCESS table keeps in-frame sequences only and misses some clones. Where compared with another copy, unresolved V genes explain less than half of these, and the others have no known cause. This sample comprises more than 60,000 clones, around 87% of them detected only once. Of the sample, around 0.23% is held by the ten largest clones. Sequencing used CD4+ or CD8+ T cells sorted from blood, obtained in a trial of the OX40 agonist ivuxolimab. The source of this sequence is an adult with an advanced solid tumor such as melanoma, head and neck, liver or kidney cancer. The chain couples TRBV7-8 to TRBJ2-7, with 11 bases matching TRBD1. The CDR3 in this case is CASSPDRGRLEQYF. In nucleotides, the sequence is TGTGCCAGCAGCCCGGACAGGGGGCGTCTCGAGCAGTACTTC.